This record concerns one T cell receptor (beta chain) sequence. This specimen comes from a study of blood T cell repertoires in COVID-19. In the source study's methods: Reference gene primer amplification gave estimated nucleated cell counts. Only in-frame clones appear in the TCRdb table, and some are missing; sequencing was by immunoSEQ multiplex PCR. V, J and clone size were drawn from that table, and D and trimming were deduced from the DNA. The data contain roughly 97,000 clones, more than 85% of them singletons. This CDR3 is built from 15 residues. The rearrangement links TRBV21-1 to TRBJ2-1; the table names TRBD1, a call not compared with the DNA. TRBV21-1 is shown as a pseudogene. Sequencing was done on a sample of peripheral blood. The TCR sequence derives from a human donor in a cohort sampled during active COVID-19. The CDR3 is CASPGGRGSYNEQFF. In DNA form, the CDR3 reads TGTGCCAGCCCCGGTGGAAGGGGCTCCTACAATGAGCAGTTCTTC.